This T cell receptor (beta chain) was documented in a study of blood T cell repertoires in COVID-19. Study information: Sites in the United States, Italy and Spain provided acute and convalescent COVID-19 samples. T cells, B-cell-depleted T cells, or PBMCs provided the cDNA or gDNA that served as material.

This clone was picked up a small number of times. With 5 bases removed from V and 5 bases from J, the gap between germline ends came to 18 bases. This CDR3 is built from 16 residues. The germline CDR1 and CDR2 sequences are KGHDR and SFDVKD. In the original analysis: For nucleated cells, counts were estimated from reference gene primer amplification. Assay: immunoSEQ multiplex PCR; the TCRdb copy retains only in-frame clones and omits some. The DNA was the basis for D and trimming; V, J and clone size are from that table. The data show about 290,000 clones, about 85% seen once. V and J are TRBV24-1 and TRBJ1-5; D is uncertain. The sample comprised peripheral blood. This receptor was taken from a woman aged 50 to 60 with active or convalescent COVID-19. The CDR3 is CATSGVGHVADQPQHF. The CDR3, as DNA: TGTGCCACCAGTGGGGTCGGTCACGTCGCGGATCAGCCCCAGCATTTT.